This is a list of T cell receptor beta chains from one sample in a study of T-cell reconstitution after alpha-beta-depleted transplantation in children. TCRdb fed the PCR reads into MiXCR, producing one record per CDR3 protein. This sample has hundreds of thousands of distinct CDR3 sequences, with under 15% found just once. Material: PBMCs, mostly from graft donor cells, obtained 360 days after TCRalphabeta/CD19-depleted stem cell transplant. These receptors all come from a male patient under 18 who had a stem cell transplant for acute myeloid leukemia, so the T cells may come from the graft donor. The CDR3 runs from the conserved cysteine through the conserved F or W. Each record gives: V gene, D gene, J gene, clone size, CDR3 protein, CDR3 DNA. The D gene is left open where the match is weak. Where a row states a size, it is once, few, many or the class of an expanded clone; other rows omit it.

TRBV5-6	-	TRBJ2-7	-	CASSLSGVDEQYF	TGTGCCAGCAGCTTGTCTGGAGTAGACGAGCAGTACTTC
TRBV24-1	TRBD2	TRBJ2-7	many	CATSASGYEQYF	TGTGCCACCAGTGCTAGCGGGTACGAGCAGTACTTC
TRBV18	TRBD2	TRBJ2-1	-	CASSPPTSGYNEQFF	TGTGCCAGCTCACCTCCGACTAGCGGTTACAATGAGCAGTTCTTC
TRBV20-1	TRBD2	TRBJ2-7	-	CSASGSGRVDEQYF	TGCAGTGCTAGTGGTAGCGGGAGGGTCGACGAGCAGTACTTC
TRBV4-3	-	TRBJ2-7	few	CASSQETASYEQYF	TGCGCCAGCAGCCAAGAGACAGCGTCCTACGAGCAGTACTTC
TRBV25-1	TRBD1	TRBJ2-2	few	CASSDGGQETVWGTGELFF	TGTGCCAGCAGTGACGGGGGACAGGAGACCGTTTGGGGCACCGGGGAGCTGTTTTTT
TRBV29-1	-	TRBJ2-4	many	CSVEGWEENIQYF	TGCAGCGTTGAAGGGTGGGAAGAAAACATTCAGTACTTC
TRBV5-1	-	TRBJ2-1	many	CASSASASYNEQFF	TGCGCCAGCAGCGCTAGCGCTTCCTACAATGAGCAGTTCTTC
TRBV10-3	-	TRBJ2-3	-	CAIGVYGPSTDTQYF	TGTGCCATCGGGGTCTACGGGCCTAGCACAGATACGCAGTATTTT
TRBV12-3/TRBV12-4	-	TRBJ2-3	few	CASSYGGASTDTQYF	TGTGCCAGCAGCTACGGCGGGGCCAGCACAGATACGCAGTATTTT
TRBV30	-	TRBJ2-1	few	CAWSGWGGIREQFF	TGTGCCTGGAGCGGCTGGGGTGGTATTCGAGAGCAGTTCTTC
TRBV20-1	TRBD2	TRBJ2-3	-	CSARELASTDTQYF	TGCAGTGCTAGAGAACTAGCGAGCACAGATACGCAGTATTTT
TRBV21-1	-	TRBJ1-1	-	CASSKAIRGKGMNTEAFF	TGTGCCAGCAGCAAAGCGATACGGGGTAAGGGCATGAACACTGAAGCTTTCTTT
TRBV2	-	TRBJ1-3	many	CASSGEITIYF	TGTGCCAGCAGTGGAGAGATCACCATATATTTT
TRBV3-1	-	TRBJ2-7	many	CASSQGSYEQYF	TGTGCCAGCAGTCAGGGGTCCTACGAGCAGTACTTC
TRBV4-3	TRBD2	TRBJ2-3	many	CASSQDLAGLGNTQYF	TGCGCCAGCAGCCAAGATCTAGCGGGATTAGGGAATACGCAGTATTTT
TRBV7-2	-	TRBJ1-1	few	CASSLAGHMNTEAFF	TGTGCCAGCAGCTTAGCCGGACACATGAACACTGAAGCTTTCTTT
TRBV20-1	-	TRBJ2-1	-	CSATDGSSYNEQFF	TGCAGTGCTACGGACGGGAGCTCCTACAATGAGCAGTTCTTC
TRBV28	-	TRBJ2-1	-	CASSFLKGMYNEQFF	TGTGCCAGCAGTTTCTTGAAGGGGATGTACAATGAGCAGTTCTTC
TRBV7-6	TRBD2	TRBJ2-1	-	CASSLWTSASSYNEQFF	TGTGCCAGCAGCCTTTGGACTAGCGCGAGCTCCTACAATGAGCAGTTCTTC
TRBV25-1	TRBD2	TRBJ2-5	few	CASSEFEAGGQETQYF	TGTGCCAGCAGTGAATTCGAAGCGGGAGGGCAAGAGACCCAGTACTTC
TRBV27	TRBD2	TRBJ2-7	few	CASRPGLAMNEQYF	TGTGCCAGCAGGCCGGGACTAGCAATGAACGAGCAGTACTTC
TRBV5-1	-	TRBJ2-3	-	CASSRTLDTQYF	TGCGCCAGCAGCCGGACGTTGGATACGCAGTATTTT
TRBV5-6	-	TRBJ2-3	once	CASTGDSTDTQYF	TGTGCCAGCACGGGCGACAGCACAGATACGCAGTATTTT
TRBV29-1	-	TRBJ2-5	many	CSARTVPETQYF	TGCAGCGCTCGGACAGTCCCAGAGACCCAGTACTTC
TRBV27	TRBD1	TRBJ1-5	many	CATRDRANQPQHF	TGCGCCACACGGGACAGGGCTAATCAGCCCCAGCATTTT
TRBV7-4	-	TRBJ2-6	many	CASSLEREPGANVLTF	TGTGCCAGCAGCTTAGAACGGGAACCTGGGGCCAACGTCCTGACTTTC
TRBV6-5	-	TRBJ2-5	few	CASSYVGGTQYF	TGTGCCAGCAGTTACGTGGGTGGGACCCAGTACTTC
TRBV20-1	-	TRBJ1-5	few	CSALGTGFNQPQHF	TGCAGTGCTCTCGGGACCGGCTTTAATCAGCCCCAGCATTTT
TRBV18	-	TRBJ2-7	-	CASSPVGGEQYF	TGTGCCAGCTCACCGGTAGGGGGCGAGCAGTACTTC
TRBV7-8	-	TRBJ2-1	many	CASSPLRLRRTTPSDEQFF	TGTGCCAGCAGCCCTCTCCGACTTAGGCGGACTACCCCCAGCGATGAGCAGTTCTTC
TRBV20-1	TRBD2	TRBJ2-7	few	CSARGLAGGPLTEQYF	TGCAGTGCTAGAGGACTAGCGGGAGGGCCCCTTACGGAGCAGTACTTC
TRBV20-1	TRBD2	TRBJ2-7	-	CSATTISGAGANEQYF	TGCAGTGCTACGACCATTAGTGGAGCGGGAGCCAACGAGCAGTACTTC
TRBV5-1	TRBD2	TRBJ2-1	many	CASSLVSLAGGPAEQFF	TGCGCCAGCAGCTTGGTGTCCCTAGCGGGAGGGCCGGCTGAGCAGTTCTTC
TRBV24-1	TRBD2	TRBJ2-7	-	CATSDGRTSGAPEQYF	TGTGCCACCAGTGATGGTAGGACTAGCGGGGCCCCAGAGCAGTACTTC
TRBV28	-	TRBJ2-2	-	CASSLFEGVLSPGELFF	TGTGCCAGCAGTTTGTTCGAGGGGGTCCTATCACCCGGGGAGCTGTTTTTT